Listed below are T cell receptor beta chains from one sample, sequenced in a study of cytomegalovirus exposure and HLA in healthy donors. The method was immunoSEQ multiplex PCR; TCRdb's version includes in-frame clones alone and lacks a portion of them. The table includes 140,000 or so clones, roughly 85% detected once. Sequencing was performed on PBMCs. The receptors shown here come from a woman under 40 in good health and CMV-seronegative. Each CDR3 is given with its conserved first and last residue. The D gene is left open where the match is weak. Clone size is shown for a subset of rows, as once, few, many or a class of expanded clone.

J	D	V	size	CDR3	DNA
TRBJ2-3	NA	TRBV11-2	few	CASSLGRVPDTQYF	TGTGCCAGCAGCTTAGGGAGGGTCCCAGATACGCAGTATTTT
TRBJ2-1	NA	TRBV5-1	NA	CASSLAGGHYNEQFF	TGCGCCAGCAGCTTGGCGGGGGGCCACTACAATGAGCAGTTCTTC
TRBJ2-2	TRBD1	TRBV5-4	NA	CASSPRGNGELFF	TGTGCCAGCAGCCCCAGGGGGAACGGGGAGCTGTTTTTT
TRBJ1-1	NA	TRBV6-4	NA	CASSASYNTEAFF	TGTGCCAGCAGTGCCTCCTACAACACTGAAGCTTTCTTT
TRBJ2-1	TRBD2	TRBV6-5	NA	CASSYLAGAAGEQFF	TGTGCCAGCAGTTACTTAGCGGGGGCGGCTGGTGAGCAGTTCTTC
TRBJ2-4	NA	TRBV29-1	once	CSVSGTTLAKNIQYF	TGCAGCGTTTCGGGGACAACCCTAGCCAAAAACATTCAGTACTTC
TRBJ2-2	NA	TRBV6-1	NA	CASKRGMNTGELFF	TGTGCCAGCAAAAGGGGAATGAACACCGGGGAGCTGTTTTTT
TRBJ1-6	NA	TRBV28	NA	CASSSGSGSSPLHF	TGTGCCAGCAGTTCGGGGAGTGGGAGTTCACCCCTCCACTTT
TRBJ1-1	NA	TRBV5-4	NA	CASSLDRSEAFF	TGTGCCAGCAGCCTCGACAGGTCAGAAGCTTTCTTT
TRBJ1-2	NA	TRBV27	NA	CASSFGSSIGYTF	TGTGCCAGCAGTTTCGGGTCATCTATAGGCTACACCTTC
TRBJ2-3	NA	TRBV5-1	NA	CASSLARVTDTQYF	TGCGCCAGCAGCTTGGCGAGGGTCACAGATACGCAGTATTTT
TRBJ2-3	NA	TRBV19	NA	CASSMGGGAADTQYF	TGTGCCAGTAGTATGGGAGGGGGGGCCGCAGATACGCAGTATTTT
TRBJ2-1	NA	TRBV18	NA	CASSPERIGEQFF	TGTGCCAGCTCACCGGAGCGTATCGGTGAGCAGTTCTTC
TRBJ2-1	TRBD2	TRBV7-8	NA	CASSGAIAGGRFNEQFF	TGTGCCAGCAGCGGCGCTATAGCGGGGGGGCGATTCAATGAGCAGTTCTTC
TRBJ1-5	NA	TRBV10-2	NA	CASSSSGSTFNSNQPQHF	TGCGCCAGCAGTTCTTCCGGGTCAACCTTTAATAGCAATCAGCCCCAGCATTTT
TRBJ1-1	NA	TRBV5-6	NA	CASSLEGRGNTEAFF	TGTGCCAGCAGCCTGGAAGGCAGGGGTAACACTGAAGCTTTCTTT
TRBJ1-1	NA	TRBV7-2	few	CASSLYTGNTEAFF	TGTGCCAGCAGCCTTTATACAGGGAACACTGAAGCTTTCTTT
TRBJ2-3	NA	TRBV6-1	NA	CASSSGSGTTDTQYF	TGTGCCAGCAGCTCGGGTAGCGGCACCACAGATACGCAGTATTTT
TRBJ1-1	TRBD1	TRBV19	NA	CASRGQVNTEAFF	TGTGCCAGTAGGGGACAGGTCAACACTGAAGCTTTCTTT
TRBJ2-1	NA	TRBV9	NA	CASSVVAAESYNEQFF	TGTGCCAGCAGCGTAGTAGCCGCGGAATCCTACAATGAGCAGTTCTTC
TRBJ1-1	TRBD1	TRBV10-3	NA	CAIRPGGRNTEAFF	TGTGCCATCAGACCAGGGGGCCGGAACACTGAAGCTTTCTTT
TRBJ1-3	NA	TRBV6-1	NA	CASRGGGYTIYF	TGTGCCAGCAGGGGAGGGGGGTACACCATATATTTT
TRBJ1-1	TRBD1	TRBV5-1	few	CASSSNRGGNTEAFF	TGCGCCAGCAGTTCCAACAGGGGAGGGAACACTGAAGCTTTCTTT
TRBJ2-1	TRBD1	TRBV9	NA	CASSVAGQVRNEQFF	TGTGCCAGCAGCGTAGCAGGACAGGTGCGGAATGAGCAGTTCTTC
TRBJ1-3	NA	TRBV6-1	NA	CASRAQGVRGNTIYF	TGTGCCAGCAGAGCACAGGGAGTGCGAGGAAACACCATATATTTT
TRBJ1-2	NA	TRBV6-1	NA	CASRDSHRGSGYTF	TGTGCCAGCCGGGACTCCCACCGAGGGTCTGGCTACACCTTC